The 24 T cell receptor beta chains below were found in one sample sequenced in a study of blood T cell repertoires in COVID-19. Here immunoSEQ multiplex PCR was the method, and the copy in TCRdb shows in-frame clones only, minus some. The sample includes about 48,000 clones, 82% seen only once; the top ten take 7.3%. Sequencing used peripheral blood. All receptors come from a middle-aged man with acute or convalescent COVID-19.

The chain employs TRBV18 and TRBJ1-2, with 7 bases fitting TRBD1. Germline CDR1 and CDR2: KGHSH and LQKENI. This CDR3 has 12 residues. Trimming took 8 bases from V and 5 from J; bases not matched to a gene: 5. CDR3 DNA sequence: TGTGCCAGCGGCGGGACAGAGTATGGCTACACCTTC. This translates into CASGGTEYGYTF.

This chain joins TRBV28 and TRBJ2-7; no clear D gene. Germline assignment: CDR1 MDHEN and CDR2 SYDVKM. This CDR3 contains 12 residues. V lost 5 bases to trimming and J lost 2 bases, with 7 bases between them. The CDR3 DNA reads TGTGCCAGCAGTCGTTGGCCCTACGAGCAGTACTTC. Translated: CASSRWPYEQYF.

The V call is TRBV10-3, the J call TRBJ2-2, with a tentative D call TRBD1 (6 bases). Germline-derived CDR1 and CDR2 are ENHRY and SYGVKD. Trimming left V 10 bases short and J 4 bases short, with 19 bases between. This CDR3 is 15 amino acids long. This chain's CDR3 is CATGRVVGGTGELFF. The CDR3 DNA sequence: TGTGCCACCGGCCGCGTGGTAGGGGGCACCGGGGAGCTGTTTTTT.

A single count supports this clone. This chain's CDR3 is CASRPSGGIYNEQFF. CDR3 in DNA: TGTGCCAGCAGGCCTAGCGGGGGGATCTACAATGAGCAGTTCTTC. V usage is TRBV2 and J usage is TRBJ2-1; 11 bases match TRBD2. V was pared by 6 bases and J by 3 bases, with 4 bases of the junction left unmatched. The CDR3 length is 15 residues. Germline loops: CDR1 SNHLY, CDR2 FYNNEI.

The J gene is TRBJ1-2, the V gene TRBV3-1 (or the pseudogene TRBV3-2); 7 bases align to TRBD1. V lost 1 base and J lost 2; bases outside the gene matches: 4. The CDR3 contains 15 residues. Looked up from germline, CDR1 is LGHDT and CDR2 is YNNKEL (reference sequence). The CDR3 DNA is TGTGCCAGCAGCCAAGCGGACAGGACGAACTATGGCTACACCTTC. Translating it yields CASSQADRTNYGYTF.

The sample holds one count of this clone. The chain is built from TRBV5-4 and TRBJ1-1; 7 positions match TRBD1. Losses at the gene ends were 5 bases for V and 5 bases for J; bases not matched to a gene: 12. Germline CDR1 is SGHNT and CDR2 is YYREEE (reference sequence). This CDR3 spans 15 amino acids. The CDR3, as DNA: TGTGCCAGCAGTCCTTACGACAGGGAGGCAACTGAAGCTTTCTTT. It yields the protein CASSPYDREATEAFF.

The gene calls are TRBV2 and TRBJ1-5; D is perhaps TRBD1 (6 bases). Germline V CDR1 and CDR2: SNHLY, FYNNEI. The CDR3 contains 16 residues. V lost 3 bases and J 1 base, leaving 13 bases between the germline ends. CDR3 bases: TGTGCCAGCAGTGATTTTGGCAGGGGAAGCAATCAGCCCCAGCATTTT. Residues: CASSDFGRGSNQPQHF.

The chain combines TRBV19 with TRBJ2-1, with D tentatively TRBD2 (5 bases). Deletions cut 1 base from V and 9 bases from J, with 13 bases between. CDR1 is LNHDA and CDR2 is SQIVND in the germline V gene (reference sequence). This CDR3 spans 14 amino acids. CDR3 residues: CASSIAGNRREQFF. CDR3 in DNA: TGTGCCAGTAGTATAGCGGGGAATCGTCGTGAGCAGTTCTTC.

The rearrangement links TRBV7-2 to TRBJ2-3; 9 bases align to TRBD2. The V gene end was trimmed by 3 bases and the J gene end by 4 bases; junction bases not matched to a gene: 11. This CDR3 spans 17 amino acids. Germline values: CDR1 SGHTA, CDR2 FQGNSA. CDR3 amino acids: CASSFLSAGGRADTQYF. In nucleotides, the CDR3 is TGTGCCAGCAGCTTTTTATCAGCGGGGGGAAGGGCAGATACGCAGTATTTT.

The chain couples TRBV20-1 to TRBJ2-3, with 9 bases fitting TRBD1. The trim removed 3 bases at V and 14 bases at J, leaving 6 bases unmatched. Looked up from germline, CDR1 is DFQATT and CDR2 is SNEGSKA (reference sequence). CDR3 size: 11 residues. This CDR3 reads CSASVGQGRYF. The DNA for the CDR3 is TGCAGTGCTAGCGTCGGACAGGGGAGGTATTTT.

V and J are TRBV5-1 and TRBJ2-7; D might be TRBD2 (6 bases). The CDR3 is made up of 13 amino acids. The germline CDR1 and CDR2 sequences are SGHRS and YFSETQ. Trimming took 2 bases from V and 3 from J, leaving 9 bases between them. The CDR3 reads CASSFTGSYEQYF. Written as DNA, the CDR3 is TGCGCCAGCAGCTTTACCGGGAGCTACGAGCAGTACTTC. The full variable domain, its missing parts supplied by reference TRBV5-1 and TRBJ2-7, is KAGVTQTPRYLIKTRGQQVTLSCSPISGHRSVSWYQQTPGQGLQFLFEYFSETQRNKGNFPGRFSGRQFSNSRSEMNVSTLELGDSALYLCASSFTGSYEQYFGPGTRLTVT.

The chain employs TRBV5-5 and TRBJ1-2, with TRBD1 matching 11 bases. The CDR3 covers 17 residues. J gave up 4 bases and V 0 bases, and 8 bases lay outside the gene matches. Looked up from germline, CDR1 is SGHKS and CDR2 is YYEKEE (reference sequence). CDR3 residues: CASSLGLGQGASYGYTF. CDR3 nucleotide sequence: TGTGCCAGCAGCTTGGGGCTCGGACAGGGGGCGAGCTATGGCTACACCTTC.

The rearrangement links TRBV19 to TRBJ1-2; D not resolved. Germline V gene sequence: CDR1 LNHDA, CDR2 SQIVND (reference sequence). The CDR3 has 13 amino acids. V was cut by 10 bases and J by 2 bases, with 14 bases left in between. CDR3 in DNA: TGTGCCACCCGGGAAGGGCTCAACTATGGCTACACCTTC. The encoded protein is CATREGLNYGYTF.

The V and J genes are TRBV5-4 and TRBJ2-7; D unresolved. The CDR3 contains 13 residues. V lost 0 bases, J lost 3 bases, and 7 bases lay in between. Per germline, CDR1 SGHNT and CDR2 YYREEE (reference sequence). The CDR3 sequence: CASSLEANYEQYF. The CDR3 DNA follows: TGTGCCAGCAGCTTGGAAGCAAACTACGAGCAGTACTTC.

The rearrangement joins TRBV19 to TRBJ2-1, with 7 nucleotides matching TRBD1. The CDR3 spans 15 residues. The J segment lost 0 bases and the V segment lost 4 bases, leaving 3 bases of the junction unmatched. From germline, CDR1 is LNHDA and CDR2 SQIVND (reference sequence). CDR3 region: CASSTDRVSYNEQFF. The CDR3 DNA reads as TGTGCCAGTAGTACAGACAGGGTCTCCTACAATGAGCAGTTCTTC.

The gene calls are TRBV11-2 and TRBJ2-7, with 8 bases that match TRBD1. Per the germline V gene, CDR1 is SGHAT and CDR2 is FQNNGV. The CDR3 runs to 13 residues. J gave up 6 bases and V 6 bases, and 7 bases lay outside the gene matches. The DNA for the CDR3 is TGTGCCAGCAGAGGTTTCGGACAGGGCGAGCAGTACTTC. Its protein product is CASRGFGQGEQYF. The entire variable domain, with the rest obtained from reference TRBV11-2 and TRBJ2-7, is as follows: EAGVAQSPRYKIIEKRQSVAFWCNPISGHATLYWYQQILGQGPKLLIQFQNNGVVDDSQLPKDRFSAERLKGVDSTLKIQPAKLEDSAVYLCASRGFGQGEQYFGPGTRLTVT.

This clone has more than one count but fewer than ten. V and J are TRBV28 and TRBJ2-1, with D unclear. Germline-derived CDR1 and CDR2 are MDHEN and SYDVKM. The V gene lost 1 base and the J gene lost 10 bases, with 11 bases spanning the gap. The length of the CDR3 is 13 residues. The CDR3 nucleotides are TGTGCCAGCAGTTTATCTATTATGGGCGAGCAGTTCTTC. Translation: CASSLSIMGEQFF.

The chain joins TRBV2 to TRBJ1-5, with a weak D call TRBD1 (5 bases). Germline V gives CDR1 SNHLY, CDR2 FYNNEI. V lost 6 bases, J lost 3 bases, and 12 bases lay in between. The CDR3 sequence is 14 residues long. CDR3 coding DNA: TGTGCCAGCAGACGAGACAGCAACAATCAGCCCCAGCATTTT. Protein product: CASRRDSNNQPQHF. Full variable domain (missing parts from reference TRBV2 and TRBJ1-5): EPEVTQTPSHQVTQMGQEVILRCVPISNHLYFYWYRQILGQKVEFLVSFYNNEISEKSEIFDDQFSVERPDGSNFTLKIRSTKLEDSAMYFCASRRDSNNQPQHFGDGTRLSIL.

The rearrangement links TRBV12-3 or TRBV12-4 to TRBJ1-5, with TRBD1 as a possible D gene (6 bases). The V and J ends lost 4 bases and 6 bases respectively, with 10 bases between them. The CDR3 loop spans 13 amino acids. The CDR3 sequence: CASSSGGGQPQHF. CDR3 coding DNA: TGTGCCAGCAGTTCTGGGGGCGGTCAGCCCCAGCATTTT.

This chain joins TRBV6-5 and TRBJ2-7; tentatively, D is TRBD1 (6 bases). Germline CDR1 is MNHEY and CDR2 is SVGAGI. This CDR3 is built from 13 residues. V lost 7 bases to trimming and J lost 4 bases, with 14 bases between them. The CDR3 region has the DNA TGTGCCAGCAAGGGTTGGGGACATTACGAGCAGTACTTC. Translating it yields CASKGWGHYEQYF.

V gene TRBV3-1 (or the pseudogene TRBV3-2) combines with J gene TRBJ2-3, with a weak D call TRBD2 (7 bases). The CDR3 covers 19 residues. In germline, CDR1 is LGHDT, CDR2 YNNKEL (reference sequence). V was shortened by 4 bases and J by 5 bases, with 28 bases between the two germline ends. The DNA of the CDR3 is TGTGCCAGCAGCCCCACCCTTACTCGTCCGGGGGGCCGGGGAGATACGCAGTATTTT. Translating gives CASSPTLTRPGGRGDTQYF.

The chain uses TRBV10-2 and TRBJ1-4, with D possibly matching TRBD1 (6 bases). Germline CDR1 and CDR2: WSHSY and SAAADI. This CDR3 spans 13 amino acids. Trimming stripped 7 bases from V and 8 bases from J, with 14 bases between. The CDR3 loop is CASTGVVGEKLFF. The CDR3 DNA reads TGCGCCAGCACAGGGGTGGTGGGGGAAAAACTGTTTTTT.

This CDR3 reads CASSELGRQGSTKHIEAFF. The CDR3 coding sequence is TGTGCCAGCAGTGAATTAGGGCGACAGGGGAGCACCAAACATATTGAAGCTTTCTTT. The V call is TRBV2, the J call TRBJ1-1, with 8 nucleotides matching TRBD1. The CDR3 runs 19 residues. CDR1 SNHLY and CDR2 FYNNEI come from the germline V gene. With V trimmed by 2 bases and J by 7 bases, 21 bases remained unmatched.

The J gene is TRBJ1-3, the V gene TRBV5-1, with D tentatively TRBD1 (6 bases). Trimming stripped 2 bases from V and 0 bases from J, with 12 bases between. Germline V gene data show CDR1 as SGHRS and CDR2 as YFSETQ. This CDR3 has 16 amino acids. CDR3 sequence: CASSLQGLLSGNTIYF. The CDR3 DNA sequence: TGCGCCAGCAGCTTACAGGGCCTCCTCTCTGGAAACACCATATATTTT.